This note documents a single TCR beta chain sequence. As yet, its antigen is unknown. The data belong to a study of CD8+ T cells in alopecia areata. Broader study findings: The presence of one nonresponder keeps the tie between baseline CD8+ expansion and response uncertain. Sequence data from scalp samples additionally include resident alphabeta T cells of normal skin. Scalp clonality, along with expanded CD8+ clones among the top 100, was significantly decreased by tofacitinib.

Sequencing used cDNA as its template, made by extracting RNA and reverse transcribing it. Sequenced by immunoSEQ multiplex PCR; TCRdb stores in-frame clones only, minus some. The sample holds approximately 180,000 clones; 58% are singletons and the top ten take about a sixth. Treatment noted: oral pan-JAK inhibitor, 5-10 mg twice daily. Germline V lookup: CDR1 GTSNPN, CDR2 SVGIG (reference sequence). The CDR3 spans 12 residues. V lost 1 base and J 3 bases, leaving 6 bases between the germline ends. The sequence was obtained from a human donor with alopecia areata. V gene TRBV30 combines with J gene TRBJ1-2; D gene unclear. Sequences were derived from CD4+ T cells sorted from blood, sampled around week 55, from a patient treated with tofacitinib. The CDR3 region is CAWSGGYYGYTF. In DNA, the CDR3 is TGTGCCTGGAGTGGAGGCTACTATGGCTACACCTTC.